This T cell receptor beta chain originates from a study of blood T cell repertoires in COVID-19. Looking at the study overall: COVID-19 samples from acute and convalescent phases originated in the United States, Italy and Spain.

Trimming took 8 bases from V and 1 from J, leaving 8 bases between them. Germline V gives CDR1 KGHSH, CDR2 LQKENI. The CDR3 has 13 residues. This clone was detected a few times. Under the authors' procedure: Estimation of nucleated cell counts relied on the amplification of reference gene primers. Sequencing used immunoSEQ multiplex PCR; TCRdb keeps in-frame clones, though not all of them. From that table come the V and J calls and clone size; the DNA was used to work out D and trimming. In the table there are 95,000 to 150,000 clones, 79% of which are singletons. V usage is TRBV18 and J usage is TRBJ2-2, with D possibly TRBD1 on 6 matching bases. The source is an elderly woman with acute or convalescent COVID-19. The sequenced sample consisted of peripheral blood. The CDR3 spells CASLDRNTGELFF. CDR3 in DNA: TGTGCCAGCCTGGACAGGAACACCGGGGAGCTGTTTTTT.